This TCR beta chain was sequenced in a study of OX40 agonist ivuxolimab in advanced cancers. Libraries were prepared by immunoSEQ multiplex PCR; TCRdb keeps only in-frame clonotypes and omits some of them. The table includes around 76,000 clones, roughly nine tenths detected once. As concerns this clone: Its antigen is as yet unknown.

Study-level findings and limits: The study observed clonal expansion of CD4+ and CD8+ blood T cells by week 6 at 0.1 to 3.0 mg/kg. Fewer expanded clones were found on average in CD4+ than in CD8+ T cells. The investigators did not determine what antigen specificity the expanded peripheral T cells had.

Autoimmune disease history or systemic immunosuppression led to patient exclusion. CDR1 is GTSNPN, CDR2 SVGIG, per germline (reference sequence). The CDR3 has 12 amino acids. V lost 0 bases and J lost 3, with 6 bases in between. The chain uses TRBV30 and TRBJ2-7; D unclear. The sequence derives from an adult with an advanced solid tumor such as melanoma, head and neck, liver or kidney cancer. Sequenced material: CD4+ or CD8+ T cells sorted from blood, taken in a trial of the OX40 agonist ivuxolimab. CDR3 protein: CAWSVAHYEQYF. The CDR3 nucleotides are TGTGCCTGGAGTGTAGCACACTACGAGCAGTACTTC. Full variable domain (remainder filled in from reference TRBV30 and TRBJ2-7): SQTIHQWPATLVQPVGSPLSLECTVEGTSNPNLYWYRQAAGRGLQLLFYSVGIGQISSEVPQNLSASRPQDRQFILSSKKLLLSDSGFYLCAWSVAHYEQYFGPGTRLTVT.